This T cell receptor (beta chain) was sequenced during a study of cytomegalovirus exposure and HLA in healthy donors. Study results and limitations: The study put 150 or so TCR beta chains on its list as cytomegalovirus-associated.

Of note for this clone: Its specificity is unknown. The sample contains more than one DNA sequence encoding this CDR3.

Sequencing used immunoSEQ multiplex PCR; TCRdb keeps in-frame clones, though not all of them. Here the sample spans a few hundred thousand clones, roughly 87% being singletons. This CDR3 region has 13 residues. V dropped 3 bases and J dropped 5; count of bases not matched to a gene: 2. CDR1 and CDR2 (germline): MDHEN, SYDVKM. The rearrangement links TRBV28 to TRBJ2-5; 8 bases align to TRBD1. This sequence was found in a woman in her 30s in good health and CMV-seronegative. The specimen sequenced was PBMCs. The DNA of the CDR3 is TGTGCCAGCAGTTTGGACAGGGTGGAGACCCAGTACTTC. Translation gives CASSLDRVETQYF. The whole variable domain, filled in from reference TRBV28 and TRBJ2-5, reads DVKVTQSSRYLVKRTGEKVFLECVQDMDHENMFWYRQDPGLGLRLIYFSYDVKMKEKGDIPEGYSVSREKKERFSLILESASTNQTSMYLCASSLDRVETQYFGPGTRLLVL.